This TCR beta chain came from a study of blood T cell repertoires in COVID-19. In the original workflow: Amplification from reference gene primers served as the basis for estimated nucleated cell counts. TCRdb's table, derived via immunoSEQ multiplex PCR, lists solely in-frame clones and lacks some. The DNA was the basis for D and trimming; V, J and clone size are from that table. Of approximately 150,000 clones in the sample, approximately 86% were seen once. Germline V lookup: CDR1 SGHNT, CDR2 YYREEE (reference sequence). The CDR3 runs 15 residues. Unmatched junction bases numbered 1, after V lost 0 bases and J lost 5 bases. Recruited during active infection, patients (from Seattle) were subsequently followed longitudinally.

The clonotype was recovered from a woman aged 80 or older with COVID-19, enrolled during active disease. Sequencing input: peripheral blood. V is TRBV5-4 and J is TRBJ1-6; 8 bases map to TRBD1. CDR3 sequence (DNA): TGTGCCAGCAGCTTGGTGACAGGGGATAATTCACCCCTCCACTTT. As protein: CASSLVTGDNSPLHF.